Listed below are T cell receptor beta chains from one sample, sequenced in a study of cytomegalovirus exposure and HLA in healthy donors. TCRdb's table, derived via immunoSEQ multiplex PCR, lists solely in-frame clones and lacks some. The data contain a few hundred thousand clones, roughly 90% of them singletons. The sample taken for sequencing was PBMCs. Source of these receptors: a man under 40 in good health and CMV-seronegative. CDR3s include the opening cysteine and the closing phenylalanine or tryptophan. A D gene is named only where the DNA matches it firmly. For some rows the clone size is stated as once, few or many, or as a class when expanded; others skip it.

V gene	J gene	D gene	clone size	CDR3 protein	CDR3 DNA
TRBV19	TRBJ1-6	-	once	CASTPTSPNNSPLHF	TGTGCCAGTACCCCGACATCACCAAATAATTCACCCCTCCACTTT
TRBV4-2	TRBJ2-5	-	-	CASSQDDVGGTIQNQETQYF	TGTGCCAGCAGCCAAGATGATGTCGGCGGAACGATCCAAAACCAAGAGACCCAGTACTTC
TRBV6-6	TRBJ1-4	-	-	CASSYEGATNEKLFF	TGTGCCAGCAGTTACGAGGGTGCAACTAATGAAAAACTGTTTTTT
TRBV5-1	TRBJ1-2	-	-	CASSLDSGYGYTF	TGCGCCAGCAGCTTGGATTCCGGGTATGGCTACACCTTC
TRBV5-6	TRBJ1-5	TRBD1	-	CASSPNRGRQPQHF	TGTGCCAGCAGCCCCAACAGGGGACGTCAGCCCCAGCATTTT
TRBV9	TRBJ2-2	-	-	CASSGGGASGELFF	TGTGCCAGCAGCGGCGGGGGCGCCTCCGGGGAGCTGTTTTTT
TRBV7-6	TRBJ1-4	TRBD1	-	CASSGTGTVNEKLFF	TGTGCCAGCAGCGGGACCGGGACAGTAAATGAAAAACTGTTTTTT
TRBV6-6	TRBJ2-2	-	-	CASREQGIDTGELFF	TGTGCCAGCAGAGAACAGGGAATTGACACCGGGGAGCTGTTTTTT
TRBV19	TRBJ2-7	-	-	CASSIQNFYEQYF	TGTGCCAGTAGTATACAGAATTTCTACGAGCAGTACTTC
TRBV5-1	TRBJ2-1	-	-	CASSHPGGNNEQFF	TGCGCCAGCAGCCACCCTGGGGGGAACAATGAGCAGTTCTTC
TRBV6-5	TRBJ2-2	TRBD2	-	CASSYGSSGARELFF	TGTGCCAGCAGTTACGGGAGTAGCGGGGCCAGGGAGCTGTTTTTT
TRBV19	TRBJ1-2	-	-	CASSSARGSAYGYTF	TGTGCCAGTAGTTCCGCCAGGGGATCCGCCTATGGCTACACCTTC
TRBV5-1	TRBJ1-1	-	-	CASSQGWGTEAFF	TGCGCCAGCAGCCAGGGTTGGGGCACTGAAGCTTTCTTT
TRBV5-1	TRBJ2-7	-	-	CASSFDPGGYEQYF	TGCGCCAGCAGCTTTGACCCCGGGGGCTACGAGCAGTACTTC
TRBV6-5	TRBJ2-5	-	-	CASSQRTSGETQYF	TGTGCCAGCAGCCAGCGCACATCCGGGGAGACCCAGTACTTC
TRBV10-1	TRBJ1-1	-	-	CASSANAGNTEAFF	TGCGCCAGCAGTGCGAACGCAGGGAACACTGAAGCTTTCTTT
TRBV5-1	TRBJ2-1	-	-	CASSPTGSSYNEQFF	TGCGCCAGCAGCCCCACAGGTAGCTCCTACAATGAGCAGTTCTTC
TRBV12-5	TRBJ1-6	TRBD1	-	CASGSGTAYNSPLHF	TGTGCTAGTGGTTCTGGGACAGCCTATAATTCACCCCTCCACTTT
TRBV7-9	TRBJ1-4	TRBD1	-	CASSRTGLEEKLFF	TGTGCCAGCAGCCGGACAGGGTTGGAAGAAAAACTGTTTTTT
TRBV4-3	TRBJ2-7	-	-	CASSPWAGVNEQYF	TGCGCCAGCAGCCCCTGGGCAGGGGTAAACGAGCAGTACTTC
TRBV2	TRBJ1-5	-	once	CASSGQENQPQHF	TGTGCCAGCAGTGGACAGGAGAATCAGCCCCAGCATTTT
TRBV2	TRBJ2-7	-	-	CASSQENYEQYF	TGTGCCAGCAGCCAAGAGAACTACGAGCAGTACTTC
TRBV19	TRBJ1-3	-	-	CASSIEASSGNTIYF	TGTGCCAGTAGTATCGAGGCCAGCTCTGGAAACACCATATATTTT
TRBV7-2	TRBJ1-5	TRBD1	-	CASREGQGVFQPQHF	TGTGCCAGCAGGGAGGGACAGGGGGTGTTTCAGCCCCAGCATTTT
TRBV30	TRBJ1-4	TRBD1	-	CAWSSTGGNEKLFF	TGTGCCTGGAGTTCGACAGGGGGCAATGAAAAACTGTTTTTT
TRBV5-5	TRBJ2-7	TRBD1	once	CASSLDRGSYEQYF	TGTGCCAGCAGCTTAGACAGGGGGTCCTACGAGCAGTACTTC
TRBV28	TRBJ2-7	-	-	CASSWDFYEQYF	TGTGCCAGCAGTTGGGACTTCTACGAGCAGTACTTC
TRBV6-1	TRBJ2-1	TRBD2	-	CASSGLLAESSYNEQFF	TGTGCCAGCAGTGGCCTACTAGCGGAAAGCTCCTACAATGAGCAGTTCTTC
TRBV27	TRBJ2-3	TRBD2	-	CASSLSLAGGTDTQYF	TGTGCCAGCAGTTTATCGCTAGCGGGGGGGACAGATACGCAGTATTTT
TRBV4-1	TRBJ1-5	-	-	CASSQGLGAGADQPQHF	TGCGCCAGCAGCCAAGGACTCGGGGCAGGGGCGGATCAGCCCCAGCATTTT
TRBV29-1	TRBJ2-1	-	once	CSVRGSEQFF	TGCAGCGTAAGGGGGAGCGAGCAGTTCTTC
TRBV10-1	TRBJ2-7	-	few	CASSESGRAEQYF	TGCGCCAGCAGTGAGTCGGGCAGGGCCGAGCAGTACTTC
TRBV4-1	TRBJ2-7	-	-	CASSQVWAGAYEQYF	TGCGCCAGCAGCCAAGTTTGGGCAGGGGCCTACGAGCAGTACTTC
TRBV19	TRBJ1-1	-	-	CASSRETGGNTEAFF	TGTGCCAGTAGTAGAGAGACAGGTGGAAACACTGAAGCTTTCTTT
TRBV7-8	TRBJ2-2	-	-	CASSLAGLNTGELFF	TGTGCCAGCAGCTTAGCGGGGCTGAACACCGGGGAGCTGTTTTTT
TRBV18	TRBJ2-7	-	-	CASSPAIGVNEQYF	TGTGCCAGCTCACCCGCTATCGGGGTAAACGAGCAGTACTTC
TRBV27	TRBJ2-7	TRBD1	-	CASRTHPGQKASGTSYEQYF	TGTGCCAGCAGAACCCACCCGGGACAGAAAGCCTCGGGCACGTCCTACGAGCAGTACTTC
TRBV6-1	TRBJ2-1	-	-	CASSEAHGSWEQFF	TGTGCCAGCAGTGAAGCACACGGGTCATGGGAGCAGTTCTTC
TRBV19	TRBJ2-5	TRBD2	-	CASSIDASGVGETQYF	TGTGCCAGTAGTATAGATGCTAGCGGGGTCGGGGAGACCCAGTACTTC
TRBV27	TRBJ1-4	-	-	CASSSPTSKTGEREKLFF	TGTGCCAGCAGTTCCCCGACCTCTAAGACAGGCGAACGCGAAAAACTGTTTTTT